A selection of T cell receptor beta chains follows, all from one sample in a study of cytomegalovirus exposure and HLA in healthy donors. Libraries were prepared by immunoSEQ multiplex PCR; TCRdb keeps only in-frame clonotypes and omits some of them. This sample yields under 90,000 clones, of which around 70% are seen a single time; about 9.1% belongs to the top ten. The sequenced material came from PBMCs. These receptors all come from a middle-aged man in good health and CMV-seropositive. Each CDR3 is given with its conserved first and last residue. The D gene is left open where the match is weak. Expanded clones get a size class; other rows say once, few or many, or leave the size out.

TRBV29-1	NA	TRBJ2-5	NA	TGCAGCGTTTTGGCTCCAGGGGGGGAGACCCAGTACTTC	CSVLAPGGETQYF
TRBV5-5	NA	TRBJ1-2	NA	TGTGCCAGCAGATTTGGGAGTTATGACGGCTACACCTTC	CASRFGSYDGYTF
TRBV13	once	TRBJ2-5	NA	TGTGCCAGCAGCTTAGGAGGGGGAGTGCAAGAGACCCAGTACTTC	CASSLGGGVQETQYF
TRBV10-3	once	TRBJ2-3	TRBD1	TGTGCCATCGGGACAGGGTACACAGATACGCAGTATTTT	CAIGTGYTDTQYF
TRBV4-2	few	TRBJ1-1	TRBD1	TGTGCCAGCAGCCAAGCGGAAGGGACAGGGAACACTGAAGCTTTCTTT	CASSQAEGTGNTEAFF
TRBV19	medium-sized	TRBJ2-3	TRBD2	TGTGCCAGTAGTATTAAACTAGCGGAAGCTTTCACAGATACGCAGTATTTT	CASSIKLAEAFTDTQYF
TRBV10-3	NA	TRBJ1-5	NA	TGTGCCATCAGTGATGGTATCGGGGATCAGCCCCAGCATTTT	CAISDGIGDQPQHF
TRBV2	few	TRBJ2-3	TRBD2	TGTGCCAGCAGCGAAATTAGCGGGGCGTCCACAGATACGCAGTATTTT	CASSEISGASTDTQYF
TRBV29-1	NA	TRBJ2-5	TRBD1	TGCAGCGTTGGAATAGGGGGCGAGACCCAGTACTTC	CSVGIGGETQYF
TRBV2	once	TRBJ2-3	TRBD2	TGTGCCAGCAAGGAGCGGGAGAGCCCAGATACGCAGTATTTT	CASKERESPDTQYF
TRBV28	NA	TRBJ1-5	NA	TGTGCCAGCAGTTTATACAGGGGCAATCAGCCCCAGCATTTT	CASSLYRGNQPQHF
TRBV29-1	NA	TRBJ2-1	NA	TGCAGCGTTGAAGCGCGGAGCTCCTACAATGAGCAGTTCTTC	CSVEARSSYNEQFF
TRBV9	NA	TRBJ1-5	NA	TGTGCCAGCAGCGTTGACAGTGGCAATCAGCCCCAGCATTTT	CASSVDSGNQPQHF
TRBV10-3	NA	TRBJ2-7	TRBD1	TGTGCCATCAGGGGTGACAGGGGGCTTGGCGAGCAGTACTTC	CAIRGDRGLGEQYF
TRBV7-9	few	TRBJ1-2	NA	TGTGCCAGCAGCCCGGGGTCCCGGGAGGGGGGCTACACCTTC	CASSPGSREGGYTF
TRBV6-1	NA	TRBJ2-1	NA	TGTGCCAGCAGTGAATCCACGGGGTCCTACAATGAGCAGTTCTTC	CASSESTGSYNEQFF
TRBV15	NA	TRBJ2-2	NA	TGTGCCACCAGCGGCGGCGGGCTAGCGAACACCGGGGAGCTGTTTTTT	CATSGGGLANTGELFF
TRBV10-3	NA	TRBJ2-3	NA	TGTGCCATCAGTGAATCTGGGCTCGCAGATACGCAGTATTTT	CAISESGLADTQYF
TRBV9	once	TRBJ2-2	TRBD2	TGTGCCAGCAGAAAACCGGGACTAGCGTCCGTGGGCACCGGGGAGCTGTTTTTT	CASRKPGLASVGTGELFF
TRBV11-2	NA	TRBJ2-7	TRBD2	TGTGCCAGCAGCTTAGACGGACTAGCGGGATATTACGAGCAGTACTTC	CASSLDGLAGYYEQYF
TRBV29-1	NA	TRBJ1-2	NA	TGCAGCGTTGAAGATCATGGGGAAAGGGGTGGCTACACCTTC	CSVEDHGERGGYTF
TRBV11-2	NA	TRBJ2-7	NA	TGTGCCAGCAGCTCTTCGTACGGGGGTCAGGAGCAGTACTTC	CASSSSYGGQEQYF
TRBV5-3	NA	TRBJ2-7	NA	TGTGCCAGAAGCTCCGAGGCGGGCTACGAGCAGTACTTC	CARSSEAGYEQYF
TRBV11-2	once	TRBJ1-2	TRBD1	TGTGCCAGCAGCCCCTATGGGACAGTCAACTATGGCTACACCTTC	CASSPYGTVNYGYTF
TRBV27	NA	TRBJ2-1	NA	TGTGCCAGCAGTTTACCGACAGGATACTCCTACAATGAGCAGTTCTTC	CASSLPTGYSYNEQFF
TRBV19	NA	TRBJ1-2	NA	TGTGCCAGTAGTCCCCGACAAGATACTTATGGCTACACCTTC	CASSPRQDTYGYTF
TRBV6-4	once	TRBJ1-2	TRBD1	TGTGCCAGCAGTGAAACAGGGGTGGGAGGCTACACCTTC	CASSETGVGGYTF
TRBV7-9	NA	TRBJ1-5	TRBD1	TGTGCCAGCAGCTTAGGGGACAGGGGAGGCAATCAGCCCCAGCATTTT	CASSLGDRGGNQPQHF
TRBV6-5	NA	TRBJ1-1	TRBD1	TGTGCCAGCAGTTACACCCGGACAGGGGGGAACACTGAAGCTTTCTTT	CASSYTRTGGNTEAFF
TRBV5-6	NA	TRBJ2-7	NA	TGTGCCAGCAGCCAACTTTCGGACAGTTACGAGCAGTACTTC	CASSQLSDSYEQYF
TRBV5-4	once	TRBJ2-3	TRBD2	TGTGCCAGCAGCAAAGCCGGGACTAGCGGGGGGAGGACAGATACGCAGTATTTT	CASSKAGTSGGRTDTQYF
TRBV7-6	NA	TRBJ1-6	NA	TGTGCCAGGACACCCAGGCAGACAAACTTTCGAACCCTCCACTTT	CARTPRQTNFRTLHF
TRBV19	NA	TRBJ2-1	TRBD2	TGTGCCAGCCGGGGGGGCCTGACCTACAATGAGCAGTTCTTC	CASRGGLTYNEQFF